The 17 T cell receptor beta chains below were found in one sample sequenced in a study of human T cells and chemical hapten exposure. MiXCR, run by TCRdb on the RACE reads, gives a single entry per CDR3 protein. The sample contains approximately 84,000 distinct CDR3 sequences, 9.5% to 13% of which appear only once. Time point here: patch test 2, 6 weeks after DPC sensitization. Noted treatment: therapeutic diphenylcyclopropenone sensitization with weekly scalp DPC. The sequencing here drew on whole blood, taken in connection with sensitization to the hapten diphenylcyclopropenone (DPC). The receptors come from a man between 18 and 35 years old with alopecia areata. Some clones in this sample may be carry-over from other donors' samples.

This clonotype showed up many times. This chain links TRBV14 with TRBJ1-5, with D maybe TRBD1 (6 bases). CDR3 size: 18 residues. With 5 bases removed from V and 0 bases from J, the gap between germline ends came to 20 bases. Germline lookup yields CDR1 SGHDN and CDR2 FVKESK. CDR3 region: CASSAHLDRRYSNQPQHF. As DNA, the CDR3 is TGTGCCAGCAGCGCCCATCTTGACAGGAGGTATAGCAATCAGCCCCAGCATTTT.

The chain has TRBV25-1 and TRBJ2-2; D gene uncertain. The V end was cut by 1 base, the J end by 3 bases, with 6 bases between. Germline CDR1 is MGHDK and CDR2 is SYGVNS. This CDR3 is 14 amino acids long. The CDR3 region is CASSESRDTGELFF. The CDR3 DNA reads TGTGCCAGCAGTGAATCCCGGGACACCGGGGAGCTGTTTTTT.

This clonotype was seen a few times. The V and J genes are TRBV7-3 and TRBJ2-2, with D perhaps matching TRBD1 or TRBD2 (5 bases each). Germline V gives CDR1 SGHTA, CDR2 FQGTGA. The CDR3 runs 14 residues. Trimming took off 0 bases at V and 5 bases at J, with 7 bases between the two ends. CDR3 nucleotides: TGTGCCAGCAGCTTAACAGGGACGACCGGGGAGCTGTTTTTT. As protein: CASSLTGTTGELFF. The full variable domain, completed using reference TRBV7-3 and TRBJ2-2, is GAGVSQTPSNKVTEKGKYVELRCDPISGHTALYWYRQSLGQGPEFLIYFQGTGAADDSGLPNDRFFAVRPEGSVSTLKIQRTERGDSAVYLCASSLTGTTGELFFGEGSRLTVL.

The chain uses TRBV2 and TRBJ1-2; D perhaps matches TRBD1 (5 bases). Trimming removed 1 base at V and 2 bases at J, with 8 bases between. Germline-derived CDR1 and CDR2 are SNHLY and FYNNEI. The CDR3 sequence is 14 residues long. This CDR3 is CASSEVRGNYGYTF. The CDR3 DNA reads TGTGCCAGCAGTGAAGTTCGGGGCAACTATGGCTACACCTTC.

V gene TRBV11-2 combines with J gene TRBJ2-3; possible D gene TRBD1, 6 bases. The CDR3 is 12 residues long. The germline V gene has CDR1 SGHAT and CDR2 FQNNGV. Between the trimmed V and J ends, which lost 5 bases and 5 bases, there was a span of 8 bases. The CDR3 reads CASSQTGDTQYF. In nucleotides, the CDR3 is TGTGCCAGCAGCCAGACAGGAGATACGCAGTATTTT. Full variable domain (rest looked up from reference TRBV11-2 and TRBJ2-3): EAGVAQSPRYKIIEKRQSVAFWCNPISGHATLYWYQQILGQGPKLLIQFQNNGVVDDSQLPKDRFSAERLKGVDSTLKIQPAKLEDSAVYLCASSQTGDTQYFGPGTRLTVL.

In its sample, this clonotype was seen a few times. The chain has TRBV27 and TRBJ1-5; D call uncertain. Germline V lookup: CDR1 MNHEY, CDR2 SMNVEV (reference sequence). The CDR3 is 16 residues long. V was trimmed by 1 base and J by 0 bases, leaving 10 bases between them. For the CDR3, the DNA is TGTGCCAGCAGTTTATTTTCCGGATATAGCAATCAGCCCCAGCATTTT. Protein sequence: CASSLFSGYSNQPQHF.

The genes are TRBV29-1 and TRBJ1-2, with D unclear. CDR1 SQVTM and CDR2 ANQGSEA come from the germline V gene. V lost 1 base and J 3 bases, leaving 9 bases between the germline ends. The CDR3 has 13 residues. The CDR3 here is CSVEGSVDYGYTF. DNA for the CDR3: TGCAGCGTTGAAGGAAGTGTAGACTATGGCTACACCTTC. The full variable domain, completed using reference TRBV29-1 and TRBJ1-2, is SAVISQKPSRDICQRGTSLTIQCQVDSQVTMMFWYRQQPGQSLTLIATANQGSEATYESGFVIDKFPISRPNLTFSTLTVSNMSPEDSSIYLCSVEGSVDYGYTFGSGTRLTVV.

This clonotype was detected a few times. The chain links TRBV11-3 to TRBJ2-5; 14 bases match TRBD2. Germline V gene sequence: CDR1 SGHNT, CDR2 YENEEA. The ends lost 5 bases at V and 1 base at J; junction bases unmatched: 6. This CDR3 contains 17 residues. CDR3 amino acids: CASSPRTSGGTQETQYF. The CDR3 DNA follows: TGTGCCAGCAGCCCCCGGACTAGCGGGGGGACCCAAGAGACCCAGTACTTC.

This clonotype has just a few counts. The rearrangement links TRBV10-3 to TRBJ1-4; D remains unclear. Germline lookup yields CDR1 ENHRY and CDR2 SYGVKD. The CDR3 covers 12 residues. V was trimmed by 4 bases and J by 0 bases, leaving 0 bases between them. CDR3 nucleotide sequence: TGTGCCATCAGTGCAACTAATGAAAAACTGTTTTTT. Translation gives CAISATNEKLFF.

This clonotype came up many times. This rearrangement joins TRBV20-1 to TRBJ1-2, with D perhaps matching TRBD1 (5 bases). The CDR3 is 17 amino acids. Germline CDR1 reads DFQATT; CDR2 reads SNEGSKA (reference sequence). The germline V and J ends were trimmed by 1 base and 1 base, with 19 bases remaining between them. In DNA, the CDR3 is TGCAGTGCTAGAGTTAGGGCAGGGTACGACTTTAACTATGGCTACACCTTC. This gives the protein CSARVRAGYDFNYGYTF.

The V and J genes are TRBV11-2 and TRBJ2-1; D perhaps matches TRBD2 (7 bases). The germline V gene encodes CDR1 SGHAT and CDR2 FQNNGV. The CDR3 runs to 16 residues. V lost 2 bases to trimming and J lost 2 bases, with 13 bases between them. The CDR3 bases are TGTGCCAGCAGCTTAAGTGCGGGGGCGGCCTACAATGAGCAGTTCTTC. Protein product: CASSLSAGAAYNEQFF. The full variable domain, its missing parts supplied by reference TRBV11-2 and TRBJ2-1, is EAGVAQSPRYKIIEKRQSVAFWCNPISGHATLYWYQQILGQGPKLLIQFQNNGVVDDSQLPKDRFSAERLKGVDSTLKIQPAKLEDSAVYLCASSLSAGAAYNEQFFGPGTRLTVL.

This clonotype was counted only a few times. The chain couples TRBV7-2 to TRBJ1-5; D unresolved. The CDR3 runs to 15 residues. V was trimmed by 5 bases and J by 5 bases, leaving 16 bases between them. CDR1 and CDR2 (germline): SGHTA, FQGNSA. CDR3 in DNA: TGTGCCAGCAGCATTCCCGGCAGGTTACATCAGCCCCAGCATTTT. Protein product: CASSIPGRLHQPQHF.

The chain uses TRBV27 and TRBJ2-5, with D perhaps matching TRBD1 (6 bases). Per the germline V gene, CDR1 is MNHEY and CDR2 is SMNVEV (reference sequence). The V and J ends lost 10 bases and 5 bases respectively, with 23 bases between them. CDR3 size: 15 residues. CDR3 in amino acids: CATRIYRERAETQYF. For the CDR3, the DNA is TGTGCCACCAGGATATACAGGGAAAGGGCGGAGACCCAGTACTTC.

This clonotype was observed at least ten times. CDR3 DNA sequence: TGTGCCAGCAGTCGCCATCAGGGGTCGGGCACTGAAGCTTTCTTT. Translating it yields CASSRHQGSGTEAFF. V is TRBV3-1 and J is TRBJ1-1; D possibly corresponds to TRBD1 (6 bases). The CDR3 has 15 amino acids. Trimming pared 6 bases from V and 4 bases from J, leaving 18 bases between. Germline assignment: CDR1 LGHDT and CDR2 YNNKEL (reference sequence).

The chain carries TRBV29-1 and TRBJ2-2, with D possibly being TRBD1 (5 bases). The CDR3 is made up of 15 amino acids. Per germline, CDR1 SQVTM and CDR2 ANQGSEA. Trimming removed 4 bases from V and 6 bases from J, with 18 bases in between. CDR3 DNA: TGCAGCGTTGGGGGCTCCCAGTGGGGCGCCGGGGAGCTGTTTTTT. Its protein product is CSVGGSQWGAGELFF.

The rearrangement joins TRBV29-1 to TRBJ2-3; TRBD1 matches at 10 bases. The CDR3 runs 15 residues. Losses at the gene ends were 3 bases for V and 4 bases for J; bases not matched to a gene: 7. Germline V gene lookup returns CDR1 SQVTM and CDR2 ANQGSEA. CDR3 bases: TGCAGCGTTGATGGGGACAGGGGAAAGGCAGATACGCAGTATTTT. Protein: CSVDGDRGKADTQYF.

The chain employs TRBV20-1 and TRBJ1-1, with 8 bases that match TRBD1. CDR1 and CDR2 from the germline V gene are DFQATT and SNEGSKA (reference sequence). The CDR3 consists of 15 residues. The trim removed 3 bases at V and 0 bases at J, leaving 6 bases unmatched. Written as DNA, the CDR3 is TGCAGTGCTAGGGCCCGACAGGGGATGAACACTGAAGCTTTCTTT. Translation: CSARARQGMNTEAFF.